These T cell receptor beta chains were read from a single sample in a study of blood T cell repertoires in COVID-19. Clones were read by immunoSEQ multiplex PCR, and TCRdb kept only the in-frame ones, dropping some. The data show some 300,000 clones, roughly 89% seen once. The sample taken for sequencing was PBMCs or T cells enriched from blood (not recorded which). The receptors were sampled from a woman aged 50 to 65 who had been exposed to COVID-19. CDR3s include the opening cysteine and the closing phenylalanine or tryptophan. Fields, in order: clone size, J gene, V gene, D gene, CDR3 protein, CDR3 DNA. The D gene is left open where the match is weak. The size entry is marked missing in some rows and otherwise reads once, few, many or a size class.

>-|TRBJ1-2|TRBV6-1|TRBD1
CASSEAIGTGGLF
TGTGCCAGCAGTGAAGCGATTGGGACAGGGGGACTCTTC
>-|TRBJ2-2|TRBV3-1/TRBV3-2|-
CASSQAPGQNTGELFF
TGTGCCAGCAGCCAAGCCCCCGGACAGAACACCGGGGAGCTGTTTTTT
>-|TRBJ1-5|TRBV28|TRBD1
CASSQDRGHQPQHF
TGTGCCAGCAGTCAGGACAGGGGGCATCAGCCCCAGCATTTT
>-|TRBJ2-5|TRBV10-2|-
CASSEPPGTGETQYF
TGCGCCAGCAGTGAGCCGCCCGGGACTGGGGAGACCCAGTACTTC
>-|TRBJ2-7|TRBV2|TRBD1
CASQTGGKVYEQYF
TGTGCCAGTCAGACAGGGGGCAAAGTCTACGAGCAGTACTTC
>-|TRBJ1-6|TRBV2|TRBD1
CASRSRQGMAPLHF
TGTGCCAGCAGATCCAGACAGGGAATGGCACCCCTCCACTTT
>-|TRBJ1-5|TRBV5-8|-
CASGTGEPSNQPQHF
TGTGCCAGTGGCACCGGGGAGCCGAGCAATCAGCCCCAGCATTTT
>-|TRBJ2-2|TRBV30|-
CAWSVQVRTGELFF
TGTGCCTGGAGTGTCCAGGTACGGACCGGGGAGCTGTTTTTT
>-|TRBJ1-2|TRBV7-9|TRBD1
CASSSGGQGYYGYTF
TGTGCCAGCAGCTCAGGGGGACAGGGGTACTATGGCTACACCTTC
>-|TRBJ2-3|TRBV4-2|-
CASSQEGRFTDTQYF
TGTGCCAGCAGCCAAGAAGGCAGGTTCACAGATACGCAGTATTTT
>-|TRBJ2-1|TRBV5-1|-
CASSLALRALITYNEQFF
TGCGCCAGCAGCTTGGCCTTGAGGGCCCTCATCACCTACAATGAGCAGTTCTTC
>-|TRBJ1-5|TRBV19|-
CASTRGGNQPQHF
TGTGCCAGTACCCGGGGGGGCAATCAGCCCCAGCATTTT
>-|TRBJ1-4|TRBV3-1/TRBV3-2|-
CASSLTGTTNEKLFF
TGTGCCAGCAGCCTAACAGGGACAACTAATGAAAAACTGTTTTTT
>-|TRBJ2-1|TRBV18|TRBD2
CASSHRLAGANEQFF
TGTGCCAGTTCACATAGACTAGCGGGTGCTAATGAGCAGTTCTTC
>-|TRBJ2-5|TRBV27|TRBD1
CASRTLRGPGWETQYF
TGTGCCAGCAGAACCCTAAGGGGGCCAGGGTGGGAGACCCAGTACTTC
>few|TRBJ2-2|TRBV10-2|TRBD2
CASSAVAGGFRELFF
TGCGCCAGCAGTGCCGTAGCGGGGGGGTTTCGGGAGCTGTTTTTT
>-|TRBJ1-5|TRBV19|-
CASSIDSSNQPQHF
TGTGCCAGTAGTATTGACAGTAGCAATCAGCCCCAGCATTTT
>-|TRBJ1-2|TRBV24-1|TRBD1
CATSEAGQGFYGYTF
TGTGCCACCAGTGAGGCTGGACAGGGTTTCTATGGCTACACCTTC
>-|TRBJ2-1|TRBV5-1|TRBD2
CASSTGLAGGAAITNEQFF
TGCGCCAGCAGCACGGGACTAGCGGGGGGCGCCGCCATCACTAATGAGCAGTTCTTC
>-|TRBJ2-2|TRBV19|TRBD1
CASKGTENTGELFF
TGTGCCAGTAAAGGGACAGAGAACACCGGGGAGCTGTTTTTT
>-|TRBJ1-4|TRBV5-4|-
CASSLAGQPNEKLFF
TGTGCCAGCAGCTTGGCCGGACAGCCAAATGAAAAACTGTTTTTT
>-|TRBJ1-2|TRBV28|TRBD1
CASSPPWTGHYGYTF
TGTGCCAGCAGTCCGCCCTGGACAGGGCATTATGGCTACACCTTC
>-|TRBJ1-2|TRBV30|-
CAWSVGGKINYGYTF
TGTGCCTGGAGTGTGGGAGGGAAAATCAACTATGGCTACACCTTC
>once|TRBJ2-7|TRBV5-5|-
CASSNPLEQYF
TGTGCCAGCAGTAATCCCCTCGAGCAGTACTTC
>-|TRBJ2-7|TRBV19|TRBD1
CASSMRTGVSYEQYF
TGTGCCAGTAGTATGCGGACAGGGGTTTCCTACGAGCAGTACTTC
>-|TRBJ1-1|TRBV28|-
CASSSVPEAFF
TGTGCCAGCAGTTCGGTCCCTGAAGCTTTCTTT
>-|TRBJ2-3|TRBV21-1|-
CASSTKQGKLPDTQYF
TGTGCCAGCAGCACAAAACAGGGGAAATTACCAGATACGCAGTATTTT
>-|TRBJ2-5|TRBV10-3|-
CAISESSNTLQETQYF
TGTGCCATCAGTGAGTCGTCGAACACCCTCCAAGAGACCCAGTACTTC
>-|TRBJ2-2|TRBV7-9|-
CASTPRGGDTGELFF
TGTGCCAGCACGCCGAGGGGAGGTGACACCGGGGAGCTGTTTTTT